Sequencing of this T cell receptor beta chain was carried out in a study of response to subunit inactivated influenza vaccine. TCRdb ran MiXCR on the RT-PCR reads and lists one entry per CDR3 protein. The sample has under 800,000 distinct CDR3 sequences, roughly 14% seen once; the top ten hold 5.5% to 7%. Findings and caveats of the study: The authors offered the suggestion that each seasonal influenza vaccination recruits few new T cells.

As regards this clonotype: Its specificity is not known.

This sample comprised PBMCs from blood, obtained 14 to 15 days before vaccination. The receptor's source is a man over 45 who received an inactivated influenza vaccine.

The CDR3 DNA follows: TGCTGTTTAACGTCGGGGGACTCCAGATATCCCCTTGACGAGCAGTACTTC. As protein: CCLTSGDSRYPLDEQYF. The J gene is TRBJ2-7, the V gene TRBV20-1, with D possibly TRBD2 on 6 matching bases. Germline CDR1 and CDR2: DFQATT and SNEGSKA (reference sequence). The length of the CDR3 is 17 residues.